Sequencing of this TCR beta chain was carried out in a study of OX40 agonist ivuxolimab in advanced cancers. Study overall: With ivuxolimab, an agonistic anti-OX40 (CD134) antibody, patients were treated.

Turning to this clone: The antigen is not known.

Notes on the study in general: Among some nonresponders, normalized T-cell clonal expansion was also low.

Germline CDR1 reads KGHSY; CDR2 reads FQNENV. The junction had 10 bases not matched to a gene; V was cut back by 7 bases and J by 5 bases. The CDR3 has 15 amino acids. Only in-frame clones appear in the TCRdb table, and some are missing; sequencing was by immunoSEQ multiplex PCR. The repertoire holds about 72,000 clones, about nine tenths seen once, with approximately 1.3% in the top ten. V gene TRBV16 combines with J gene TRBJ2-1, with TRBD1 matching over 8 bases. This receptor was obtained from an adult with an advanced solid tumor such as melanoma, head and neck, liver or kidney cancer. Sequences were derived from CD4+ or CD8+ T cells sorted from blood, sampled in a trial of the OX40 agonist ivuxolimab. The CDR3 sequence is CASNPTGQEHNEQFF. The CDR3 region has the DNA TGTGCCAGCAACCCAACGGGACAGGAACACAATGAGCAGTTCTTC.